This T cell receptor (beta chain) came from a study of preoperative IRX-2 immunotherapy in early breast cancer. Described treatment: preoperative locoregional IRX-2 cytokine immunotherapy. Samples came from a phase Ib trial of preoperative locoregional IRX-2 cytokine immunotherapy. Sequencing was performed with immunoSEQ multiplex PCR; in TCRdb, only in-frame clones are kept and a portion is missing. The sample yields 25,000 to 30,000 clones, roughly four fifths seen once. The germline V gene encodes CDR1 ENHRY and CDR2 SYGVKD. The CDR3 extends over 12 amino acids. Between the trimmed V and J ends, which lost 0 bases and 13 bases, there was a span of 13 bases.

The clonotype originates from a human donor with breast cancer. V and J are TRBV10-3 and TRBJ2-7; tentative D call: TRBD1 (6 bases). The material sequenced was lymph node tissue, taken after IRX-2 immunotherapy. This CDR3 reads CAISESFGQFYF. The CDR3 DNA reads TGTGCCATCAGTGAGTCATTTGGACAGTTTTACTTC.